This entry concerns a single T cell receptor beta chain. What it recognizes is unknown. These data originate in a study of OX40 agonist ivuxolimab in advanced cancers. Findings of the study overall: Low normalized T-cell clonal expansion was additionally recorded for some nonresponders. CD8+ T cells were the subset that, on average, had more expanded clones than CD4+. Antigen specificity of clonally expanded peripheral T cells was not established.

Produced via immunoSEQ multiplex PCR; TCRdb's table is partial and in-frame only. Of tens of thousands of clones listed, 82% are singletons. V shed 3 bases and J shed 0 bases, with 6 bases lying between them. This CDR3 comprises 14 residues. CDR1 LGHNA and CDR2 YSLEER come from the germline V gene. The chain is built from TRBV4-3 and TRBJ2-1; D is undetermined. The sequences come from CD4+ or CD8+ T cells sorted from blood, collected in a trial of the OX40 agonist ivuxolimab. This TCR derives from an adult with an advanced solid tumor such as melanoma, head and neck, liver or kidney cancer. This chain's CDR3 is CASSHESSYNEQFF. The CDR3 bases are TGCGCCAGCAGCCACGAAAGCTCCTACAATGAGCAGTTCTTC.